This T cell receptor (beta chain) was retrieved from a study of CD8+CD57+ T cells in acquired aplastic anemia. Study details: Quantities of DNA derived from sorted CD4+ and CD8+ cells averaged approximately 3 ug. Findings of the study overall: No significant patient-versus-control difference appeared in CD8+ Simpson's diversity. Shared by patients and controls, 25 to 30 CD8+ CDR3s were abundant in patients.

CDR1 SGHRS and CDR2 YFSETQ come from the germline V gene. The CDR3 runs to 17 residues. This clonotype was seen a few times. Its matching antigen is unknown. Being one base from a much bigger clone, this may be a read error. CDR3 and TCR beta VDJ profiling relied on genomic DNA as the template. Via MiXCR, TCRdb re-called the reads, giving one row per CDR3 protein. The sample yields 250,000 to 300,000 distinct CDR3 sequences, around 60% seen once. This receptor was taken from a human donor with severe aplastic anemia or a healthy control (not recorded which). The chain has TRBV5-1 and TRBJ2-5, with D tentatively TRBD2 (5 bases). Sequencing was done on a sample of sorted CD4+, CD8+, or CD8+CD57+ T cells (not recorded which) from PBMCs. The CDR3 reads CASNLYAGWRAQETQYF. CDR3 nucleotide sequence: TGCGCCAGCAACTTGTACGCAGGCTGGCGGGCCCAAGAGACCCAGTACTTC.